The next 25 T cell receptor beta chains were all read from a single sample in a study of cytotoxic CD8 clonotypes in ibrutinib-treated CLL. This table comes from immunoSEQ multiplex PCR, and its TCRdb copy is limited to in-frame clones, with some not included. The sample shows 160,000 or so clones, roughly 84% of them seen only once. The sample here was PBMCs, taken at disease progression, from a patient treated with ibrutinib. The receptors shown here come from a human donor with chronic lymphocytic leukemia.

This clone was counted once. The chain links TRBV28 to TRBJ1-1; 7 positions agree with TRBD1. The CDR3 covers 14 residues. Germline CDR1 MDHEN, CDR2 SYDVKM. Trimming at V came to 4 bases and at J to 4 bases, leaving 6 bases not matched to a gene. This CDR3 reads CASSSTGEGTEAFF. DNA for the CDR3: TGTGCCAGCAGTTCAACAGGGGAGGGCACTGAAGCTTTCTTT.

V usage is TRBV10-3 and J usage is TRBJ2-3, with 13 positions matching TRBD2. The ends lost 4 bases at V and 2 bases at J; junction bases unmatched: 6. Per the germline V gene, CDR1 is ENHRY and CDR2 is SYGVKD. This CDR3 has 17 amino acids. CDR3: CAISGQTSGRPTDTQYF. In DNA, the CDR3 is TGTGCCATCAGTGGACAGACTAGCGGGAGGCCCACAGATACGCAGTATTTT.

This chain connects TRBV6-1 to TRBJ2-7; 8 positions match TRBD1. CDR3 size: 14 residues. The J segment lost 7 bases and the V segment lost 8 bases, leaving 13 bases of the junction unmatched. Germline-derived CDR1 and CDR2 are MNHNS and SASEGT. The CDR3 region has the DNA TGTGCCAGCGGACAGGGAATCTCCCATGGGGAGCAGTACTTC. Translation gives CASGQGISHGEQYF.

The genes are TRBV5-1 and TRBJ2-5; D is tentatively TRBD1 or TRBD2 (6 bases each). The CDR3 is 16 amino acids. Germline V lookup: CDR1 SGHRS, CDR2 YFSETQ. V gave up 0 bases and J gave up 2 bases, with 14 bases separating them. The CDR3 region is CASSLEGRGQQETQYF. CDR3 DNA sequence: TGCGCCAGCAGCTTGGAAGGACGGGGGCAGCAAGAGACCCAGTACTTC.

The rearrangement links TRBV10-3 to TRBJ1-3; D uncertain. The CDR3 consists of 16 residues. Deletions cut 11 bases from V and 0 bases from J, with 20 bases between. Germline V lookup: CDR1 ENHRY, CDR2 SYGVKD. DNA of the CDR3: TGTGCCGCGTCAGCCGGGCCCAATGTCTCTGGAAACACCATATATTTT. This gives the protein CAASAGPNVSGNTIYF.

The gene calls are TRBV25-1 and TRBJ2-7, with a tentative D call TRBD2 (5 bases). There are 13 residues in the CDR3. CDR1 and CDR2 from the germline V gene are MGHDK and SYGVNS. Trimming stripped 3 bases from V and 7 bases from J, with 13 bases between. CDR3 nucleotide sequence: TGTGCCAGCAGTGAGAACAGACCGGGAGAGCAGTACTTC. Translating it yields CASSENRPGEQYF.

The V call is TRBV2, the J call TRBJ2-3; TRBD2 agrees at 11 bases. The CDR3 runs to 16 residues. Germline CDR1 and CDR2: SNHLY and FYNNEI. V shed 2 bases and J 4 bases; nucleotides not matched to a gene: 5. CDR3 loop: CASSETSGRNPDTQYF. The CDR3 DNA sequence: TGTGCCAGCAGTGAAACTAGCGGGAGAAATCCAGATACGCAGTATTTT.

The chain links TRBV5-4 to TRBJ2-5, with 7 bases lining up with TRBD2. The CDR3 extends over 17 amino acids. Germline CDR1 is SGHNT and CDR2 is YYREEE (reference sequence). With V trimmed by 0 bases and J by 4 bases, 12 bases remained unmatched. The CDR3: CASSLDSSGGWRETQYF. CDR3 in DNA: TGTGCCAGCAGCTTGGATTCTAGCGGAGGATGGAGAGAGACCCAGTACTTC. Filled out from reference TRBV5-4 and TRBJ2-5, the complete variable domain reads ETGVTQSPTHLIKTRGQQVTLRCSSQSGHNTVSWYQQALGQGPQFIFQYYREEENGRGNFPPRFSGLQFPNYSSELNVNALELDDSALYLCASSLDSSGGWRETQYFGPGTRLLVL.

The chain joins TRBV14 to TRBJ1-3; no definite D call. Germline V gene lookup returns CDR1 SGHDN and CDR2 FVKESK. CDR3 length equals 14 residues. V dropped 2 bases and J dropped 4 bases, with 9 bases sitting between them. The CDR3 coding sequence is TGTGCCAGCAGCCAAAGGAGATCAGGAAACACCATATATTTT. Protein sequence: CASSQRRSGNTIYF. Drawing the rest from reference TRBV14 and TRBJ1-3, the complete variable domain is EAGVTQFPSHSVIEKGQTVTLRCDPISGHDNLYWYRRVMGKEIKFLLHFVKESKQDESGMPNNRFLAERTGGTYSTLKVQPAELEDSGVYFCASSQRRSGNTIYFGEGSWLTVV.

This chain uses TRBV7-2 with TRBJ2-4, with 8 nucleotides matching TRBD2. Germline CDR1 is SGHTA and CDR2 is FQGNSA. The CDR3 has 15 residues. With V trimmed by 5 bases and J by 6 bases, 9 bases remained unmatched. This chain's CDR3 is CASSRKRESTNIQYF. CDR3 DNA sequence: TGTGCCAGCAGCCGAAAGCGGGAGTCCACAAACATTCAGTACTTC. The full variable domain, completed using reference TRBV7-2 and TRBJ2-4, is GAGVSQSPSNKVTEKGKDVELRCDPISGHTALYWYRQSLGQGLEFLIYFQGNSAPDKSGLPSDRFSAERTGGSVSTLTIQRTQQEDSAVYLCASSRKRESTNIQYFGAGTRLSVL.

This chain links TRBV7-9 with TRBJ1-5, with 9 positions matching TRBD1. There are 17 residues in the CDR3. V shed 1 base, J shed 1 base, and the junction held 5 bases outside the gene matches. Per germline, CDR1 SEHNR and CDR2 FQNEAQ (reference sequence). For the CDR3, the DNA is TGTGCCAGCAGCTTAGGGTGGGGACAGGGAAGCAATCAGCCCCAGCATTTT. Translated, it gives CASSLGWGQGSNQPQHF. The full variable domain, completed using reference TRBV7-9 and TRBJ1-5, is DTGVSQNPRHKITKRGQNVTFRCDPISEHNRLYWYRQTLGQGPEFLTYFQNEAQLEKSRLLSDRFSAERPKGSFSTLEIQRTEQGDSAMYLCASSLGWGQGSNQPQHFGDGTRLSIL.

The chain joins TRBV19 to TRBJ2-3, with 9 nucleotides matching TRBD1. The CDR3 contains 17 residues. The germline V gene has CDR1 LNHDA and CDR2 SQIVND (reference sequence). V lost 5 bases to trimming and J lost 4 bases; unmatched junction nucleotides: 13. The CDR3 loop is CASSLGHRQGDADTQYF. Here the CDR3 DNA reads TGTGCCAGTAGTCTCGGACACAGACAGGGGGACGCAGATACGCAGTATTTT.

This chain joins TRBV9 and TRBJ2-1, with 8 bases matching TRBD2. Germline CDR1 SGDLS, CDR2 YYNGEE. This CDR3 is 15 amino acids long. Losses at the gene ends were 5 bases for V and 4 bases for J; bases not matched to a gene: 8. CDR3 in DNA: TGTGCCAGCAGATCTATAGCGGGATTTTACAATGAGCAGTTCTTC. This translates into CASRSIAGFYNEQFF.

The chain carries TRBV9 and TRBJ2-3, with a tentative D call TRBD2 (6 bases). The germline CDR1 and CDR2 sequences are SGDLS and YYNGEE. V was clipped by 1 base and J by 4 bases, with 10 bases between them. The CDR3 runs to 14 residues. In DNA, the CDR3 is TGTGCCAGCAGCGTATCCGGGAGCCCAGATACGCAGTATTTT. Translating gives CASSVSGSPDTQYF.

The chain carries TRBV6-5 and TRBJ2-1, with 9 positions matching TRBD2. Germline assignment: CDR1 MNHEY and CDR2 SVGAGI. This CDR3 is built from 16 residues. The V segment lost 4 bases and the J segment 2 bases; nucleotides outside the gene matches: 6. The CDR3 DNA is TGTGCCAGCAGTTTTCTAGCGGGATCGACCTACAATGAGCAGTTCTTC. Protein sequence: CASSFLAGSTYNEQFF.

The chain recombines TRBV27 with TRBJ1-1, with D unresolved. Trimming took off 3 bases at V and 1 base at J, with 9 bases between the two ends. Germline CDR1 is MNHEY and CDR2 is SMNVEV (reference sequence). This CDR3 has 14 amino acids. CDR3 nucleotide sequence: TGTGCCAGCAGTTTGAGAGGCACGAACACTGAAGCTTTCTTT. Encoded protein: CASSLRGTNTEAFF.

In its sample, this clone was seen once. The chain uses TRBV30 and TRBJ1-2; D is possibly TRBD1 (5 bases). The CDR3 totals 14 residues. The germline V and J ends were trimmed by 8 bases and 7 bases, with 23 bases remaining between them. Germline V CDR1 and CDR2: GTSNPN, SVGIG (reference sequence). The CDR3: CAGTLGGSEGGYTF. The CDR3 nucleotides are TGTGCCGGTACTCTTGGGGGGTCTGAAGGTGGCTACACCTTC.

The chain has TRBV6-6 and TRBJ2-1, with a possible D match to TRBD2 (6 bases). The CDR3 contains 13 residues. The ends were cut back, 6 bases at V and 8 bases at J, with 14 bases in the middle. The germline V gene has CDR1 MNHNY and CDR2 SVGAGI (reference sequence). The CDR3 here is CASSRTNTDEQFF. The CDR3 DNA is TGTGCCAGCAGCCGGACTAACACCGATGAGCAGTTCTTC.

The chain recombines TRBV10-3 with TRBJ2-3; 7 nucleotides agree with TRBD1. The CDR3 contains 14 residues. The V and J ends lost 6 bases and 5 bases, in that order; junction bases with no gene match: 8. Germline CDR1 and CDR2: ENHRY and SYGVKD. In nucleotides, the CDR3 is TGTGCCATCAGCGGCTCTGCAGGGGGAGATACGCAGTATTTT. It encodes CAISGSAGGDTQYF.

Notes on this clone: One end of the junction fails to match germline, which may point to a read error. The chain uses TRBV4-1 and TRBJ1-5; the D gene is possibly TRBD1 (5 bases). Germline V gene data show CDR1 as MGHRA and CDR2 as YSYEKL. The CDR3 covers 15 residues. CDR3 bases: TGCGCCAGCACCCAAAGGGGAGGGGCTCAGGAGCCCCAGCATTTT. Translation: CASTQRGGAQEPQHF.

The chain has TRBV7-3 and TRBJ1-1; D unclear. The germline V gene encodes CDR1 SGHTA and CDR2 FQGTGA. V was cut by 5 bases and J by 4 bases, with 17 bases left in between. The CDR3 runs 15 residues. CDR3 sequence (DNA): TGTGCCAGCAGCCACGTCGGAAGGGCTGGCACTGAAGCTTTCTTT. Amino acid sequence: CASSHVGRAGTEAFF.

CDR3 in DNA: TGTGCCAGCAGCCCACCCCTATACATACTAGCGGGAGGCACCGGGGAGCTGTTTTTT. The encoded protein is CASSPPLYILAGGTGELFF. The chain couples TRBV7-9 to TRBJ2-2; 12 positions match TRBD2. Per germline, CDR1 SEHNR and CDR2 FQNEAQ (reference sequence). The CDR3 contains 19 residues. J was trimmed by 4 bases and V by 5 bases; bases with no gene match: 14. Together with reference TRBV7-9 and TRBJ2-2, the CDR3 gives the full variable domain: DTGVSQNPRHKITKRGQNVTFRCDPISEHNRLYWYRQTLGQGPEFLTYFQNEAQLEKSRLLSDRFSAERPKGSFSTLEIQRTEQGDSAMYLCASSPPLYILAGGTGELFFGEGSRLTVL.

This clone has a single count. The genes are TRBV28 and TRBJ1-1; D might be TRBD1 (5 bases). Germline V gene sequence: CDR1 MDHEN, CDR2 SYDVKM. V dropped 7 bases and J dropped 2 bases, with 14 bases sitting between them. This CDR3 is built from 14 residues. CDR3 amino acids: CASITGGPNTEAFF. Written as DNA, the CDR3 is TGTGCCAGCATAACGGGGGGACCCAACACTGAAGCTTTCTTT.

V usage is TRBV9 and J usage is TRBJ2-7; the match to TRBD2 covers 7 bases. Germline V lookup: CDR1 SGDLS, CDR2 YYNGEE. V gave up 0 bases and J gave up 4 bases; unmatched junction bases: 7. The CDR3 has 15 residues. Here the CDR3 DNA reads TGTGCCAGCAGCGTAGAGGCGGGAGAGTTATACGAGCAGTACTTC. It specifies CASSVEAGELYEQYF.

The chain is built from TRBV7-3 and TRBJ2-7; TRBD1 matches at 7 bases. Losses at the gene ends were 5 bases for V and 7 bases for J; bases not matched to a gene: 14. The germline gives CDR1 SGHTA, CDR2 FQGTGA. The CDR3 runs to 15 residues. This chain's CDR3 is CASSPRDSPLGEQYF. The DNA of the CDR3 is TGTGCCAGCAGCCCTCGGGACAGTCCATTAGGGGAGCAGTACTTC.